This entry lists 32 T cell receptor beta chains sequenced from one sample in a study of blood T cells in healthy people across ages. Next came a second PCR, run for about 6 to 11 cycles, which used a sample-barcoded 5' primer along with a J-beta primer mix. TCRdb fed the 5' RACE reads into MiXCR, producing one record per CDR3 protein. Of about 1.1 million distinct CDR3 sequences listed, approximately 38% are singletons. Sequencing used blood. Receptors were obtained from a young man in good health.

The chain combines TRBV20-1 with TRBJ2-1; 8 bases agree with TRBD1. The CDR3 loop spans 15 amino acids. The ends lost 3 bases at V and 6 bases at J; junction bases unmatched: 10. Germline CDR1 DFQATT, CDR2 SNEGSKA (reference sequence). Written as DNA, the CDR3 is TGCAGTGCTAGCGGCGAGACAGGGGAGTCCAATGAGCAGTTCTTC. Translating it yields CSASGETGESNEQFF.

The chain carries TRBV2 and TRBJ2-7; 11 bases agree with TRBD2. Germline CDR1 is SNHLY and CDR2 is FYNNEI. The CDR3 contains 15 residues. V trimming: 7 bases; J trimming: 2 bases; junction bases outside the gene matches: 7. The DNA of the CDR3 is TGTGCCAGCACCACTAGCGGGAGTACCCCCTACGAGCAGTACTTC. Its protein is CASTTSGSTPYEQYF.

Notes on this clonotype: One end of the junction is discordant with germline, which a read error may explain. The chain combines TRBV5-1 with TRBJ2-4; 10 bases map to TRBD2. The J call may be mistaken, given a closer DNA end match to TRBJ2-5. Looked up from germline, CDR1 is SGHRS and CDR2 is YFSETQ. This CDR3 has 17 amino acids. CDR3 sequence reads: CTSSLSWASGGQETQYF. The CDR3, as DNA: TGCACCAGCAGCTTGTCTTGGGCTAGCGGGGGCCAAGAGACCCAGTACTTC.

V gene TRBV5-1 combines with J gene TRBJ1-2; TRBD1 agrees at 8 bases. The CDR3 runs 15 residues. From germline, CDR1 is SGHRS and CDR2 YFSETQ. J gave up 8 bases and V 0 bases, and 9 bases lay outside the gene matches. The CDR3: CASSLGIQGAGGYTF. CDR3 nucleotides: TGCGCCAGCAGCTTGGGGATCCAGGGGGCAGGGGGCTACACCTTC.

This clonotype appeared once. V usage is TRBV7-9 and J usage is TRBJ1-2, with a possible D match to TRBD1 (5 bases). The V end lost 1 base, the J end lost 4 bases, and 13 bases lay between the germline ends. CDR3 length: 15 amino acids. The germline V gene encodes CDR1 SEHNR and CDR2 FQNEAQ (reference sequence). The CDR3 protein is CASSLGLPGGYGYTF. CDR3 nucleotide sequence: TGTGCCAGCAGCTTAGGGCTCCCCGGGGGCTATGGCTACACCTTC.

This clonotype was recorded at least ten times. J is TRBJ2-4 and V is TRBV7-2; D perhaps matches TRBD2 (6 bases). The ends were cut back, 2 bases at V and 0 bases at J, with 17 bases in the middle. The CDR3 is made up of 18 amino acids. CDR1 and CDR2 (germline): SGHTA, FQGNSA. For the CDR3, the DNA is TGTGCCAGCAGCTTATCTGGGGGGTACACTCTAGCCAAAAACATTCAGTACTTC. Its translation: CASSLSGGYTLAKNIQYF.

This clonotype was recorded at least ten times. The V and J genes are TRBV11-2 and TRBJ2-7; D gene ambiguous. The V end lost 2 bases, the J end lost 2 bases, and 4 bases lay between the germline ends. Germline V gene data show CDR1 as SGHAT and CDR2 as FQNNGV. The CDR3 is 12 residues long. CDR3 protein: CASSLITYEQYF. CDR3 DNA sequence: TGTGCCAGCAGCTTAATAACCTACGAGCAGTACTTC.

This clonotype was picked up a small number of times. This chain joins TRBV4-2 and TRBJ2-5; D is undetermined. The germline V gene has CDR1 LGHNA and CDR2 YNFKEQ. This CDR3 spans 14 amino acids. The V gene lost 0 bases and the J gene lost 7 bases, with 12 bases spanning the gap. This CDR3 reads CASSQDKGFGTQYF. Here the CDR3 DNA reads TGTGCCAGCAGCCAAGATAAGGGCTTCGGGACCCAGTACTTC.

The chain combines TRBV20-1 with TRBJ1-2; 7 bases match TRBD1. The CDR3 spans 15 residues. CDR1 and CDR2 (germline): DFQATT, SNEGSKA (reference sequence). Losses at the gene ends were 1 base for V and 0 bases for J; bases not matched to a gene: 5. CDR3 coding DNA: TGCAGTGCTAGAGGACAGGGTCGCTCTAACTATGGCTACACCTTC. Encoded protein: CSARGQGRSNYGYTF.

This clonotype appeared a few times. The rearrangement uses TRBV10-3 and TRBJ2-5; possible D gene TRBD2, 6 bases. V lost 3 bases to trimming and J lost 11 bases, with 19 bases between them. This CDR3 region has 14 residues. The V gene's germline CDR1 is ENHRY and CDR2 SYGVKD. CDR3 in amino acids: CAISEGYRTGEQYF. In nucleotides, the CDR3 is TGTGCCATCAGTGAAGGGTACAGGACGGGAGAGCAGTACTTC.

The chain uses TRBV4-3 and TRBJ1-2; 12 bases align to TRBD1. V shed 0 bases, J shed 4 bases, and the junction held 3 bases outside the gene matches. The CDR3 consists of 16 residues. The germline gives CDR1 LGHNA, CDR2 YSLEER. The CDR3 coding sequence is TGCGCCAGCAGCCAAGATTGGGACAGGGGGCTCTATGGCTACACCTTC. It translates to CASSQDWDRGLYGYTF.

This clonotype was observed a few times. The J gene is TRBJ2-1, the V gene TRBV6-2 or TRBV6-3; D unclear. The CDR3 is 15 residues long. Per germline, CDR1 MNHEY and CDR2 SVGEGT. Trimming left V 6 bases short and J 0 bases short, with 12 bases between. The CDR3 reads CASRKGGDSYNEQFF. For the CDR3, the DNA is TGTGCCAGCAGGAAAGGTGGGGACTCCTACAATGAGCAGTTCTTC.

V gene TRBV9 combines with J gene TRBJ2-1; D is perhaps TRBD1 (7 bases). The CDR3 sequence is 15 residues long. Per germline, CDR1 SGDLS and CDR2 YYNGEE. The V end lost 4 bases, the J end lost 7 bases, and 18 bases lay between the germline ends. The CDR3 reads CASSSSGGFGNEQFF. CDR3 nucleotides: TGTGCCAGCAGCTCTTCAGGGGGGTTTGGGAATGAGCAGTTCTTC.

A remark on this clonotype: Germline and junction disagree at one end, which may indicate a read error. The CDR3 spells CAGSQGNRPRVGLNGYTF. DNA for the CDR3: TGTGCCGGCAGCCAAGGCAACAGGCCTCGGGTGGGATTGAACGGCTACACCTTC. The chain employs TRBV4-2 and TRBJ1-2; possible D gene TRBD1, 5 bases. Germline V CDR1 and CDR2: LGHNA, YNFKEQ. This CDR3 comprises 18 residues.

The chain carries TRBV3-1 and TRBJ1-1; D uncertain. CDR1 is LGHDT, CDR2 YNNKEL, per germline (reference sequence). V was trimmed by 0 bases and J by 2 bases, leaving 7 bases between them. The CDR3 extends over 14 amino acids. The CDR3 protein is CASSQDISNTEAFF. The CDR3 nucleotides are TGTGCCAGCAGCCAAGACATATCAAACACTGAAGCTTTCTTT.

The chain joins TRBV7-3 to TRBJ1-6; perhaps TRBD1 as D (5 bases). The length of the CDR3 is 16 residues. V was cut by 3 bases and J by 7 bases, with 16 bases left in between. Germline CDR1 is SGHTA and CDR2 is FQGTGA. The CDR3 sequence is CASSLRGGEVNSPLHF. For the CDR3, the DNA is TGTGCCAGCAGCTTGAGGGGAGGGGAGGTAAATTCACCCCTCCACTTT.

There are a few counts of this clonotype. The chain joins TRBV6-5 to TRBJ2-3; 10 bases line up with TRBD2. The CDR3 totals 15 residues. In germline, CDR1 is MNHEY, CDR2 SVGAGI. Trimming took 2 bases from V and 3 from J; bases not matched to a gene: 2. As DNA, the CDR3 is TGTGCCAGCAGTTACGGGACTAGCGATACAGATACGCAGTATTTT. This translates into CASSYGTSDTDTQYF.

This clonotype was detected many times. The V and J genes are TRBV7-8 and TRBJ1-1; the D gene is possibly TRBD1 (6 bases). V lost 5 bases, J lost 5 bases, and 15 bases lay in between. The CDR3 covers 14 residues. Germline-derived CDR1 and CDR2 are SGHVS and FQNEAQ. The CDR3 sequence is CASSPGQGSTEAFF. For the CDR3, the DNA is TGTGCCAGCAGCCCAGGGCAGGGGTCGACTGAAGCTTTCTTT.

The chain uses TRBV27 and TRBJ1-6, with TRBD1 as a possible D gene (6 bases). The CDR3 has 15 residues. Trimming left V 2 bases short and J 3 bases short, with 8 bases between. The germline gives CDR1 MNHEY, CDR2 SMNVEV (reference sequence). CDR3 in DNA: TGTGCCAGCAGTTTAAAAGGGGGCTATAATTCACCCCTCCACTTT. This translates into CASSLKGGYNSPLHF.

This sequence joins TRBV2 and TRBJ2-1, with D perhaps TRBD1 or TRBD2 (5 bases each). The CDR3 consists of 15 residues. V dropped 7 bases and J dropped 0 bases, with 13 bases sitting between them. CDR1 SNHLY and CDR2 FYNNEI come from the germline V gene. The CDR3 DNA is TGTGCCAGCAAACGGGACGCGAGCTCCTACAATGAGCAGTTCTTC. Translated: CASKRDASSYNEQFF.

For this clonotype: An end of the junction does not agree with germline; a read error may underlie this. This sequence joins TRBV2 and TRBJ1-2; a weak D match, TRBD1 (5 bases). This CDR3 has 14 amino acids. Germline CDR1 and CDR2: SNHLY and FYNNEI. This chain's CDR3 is CTSSTDTKTYGYTF. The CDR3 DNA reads TGTACCAGCAGTACGGACACTAAGACTTATGGCTACACCTTC.

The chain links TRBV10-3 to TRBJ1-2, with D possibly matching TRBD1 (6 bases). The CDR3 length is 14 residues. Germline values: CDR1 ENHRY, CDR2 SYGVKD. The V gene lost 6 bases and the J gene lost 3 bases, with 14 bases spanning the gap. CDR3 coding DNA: TGTGCCATCAGCGGGGCAGGGGCTTACTATGGCTACACCTTC. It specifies CAISGAGAYYGYTF.

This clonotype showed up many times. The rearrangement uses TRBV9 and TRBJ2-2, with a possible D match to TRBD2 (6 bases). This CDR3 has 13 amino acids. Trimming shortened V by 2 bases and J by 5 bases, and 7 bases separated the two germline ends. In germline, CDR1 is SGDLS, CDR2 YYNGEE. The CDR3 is CASSVGGTGELFF. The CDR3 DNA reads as TGTGCCAGCAGCGTCGGGGGAACCGGGGAGCTGTTTTTT.

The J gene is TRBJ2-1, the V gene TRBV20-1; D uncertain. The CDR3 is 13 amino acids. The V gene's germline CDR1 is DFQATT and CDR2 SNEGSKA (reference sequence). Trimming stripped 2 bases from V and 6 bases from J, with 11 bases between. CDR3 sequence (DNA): TGCAGTGCTAGAACGGAAACTTTCAATGAGCAGTTCTTC. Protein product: CSARTETFNEQFF.

CDR3 bases: TGTGCCAGCAGTTTATCCGTAACTTACTTACCAGGTGCGGGCGAGCAGTACTTC. Residues: CASSLSVTYLPGAGEQYF. The chain has TRBV27 and TRBJ2-7, with a possible D match to TRBD2 (5 bases). The V and J ends lost 0 bases and 6 bases respectively, with 24 bases between them. This CDR3 is built from 18 residues. Germline loops: CDR1 MNHEY, CDR2 SMNVEV (reference sequence).

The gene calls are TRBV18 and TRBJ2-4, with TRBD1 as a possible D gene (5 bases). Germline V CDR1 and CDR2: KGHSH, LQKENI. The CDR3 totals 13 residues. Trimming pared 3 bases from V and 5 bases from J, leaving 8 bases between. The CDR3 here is CASSPNRQNIQYF. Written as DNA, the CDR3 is TGTGCCAGCTCACCTAACAGGCAAAACATTCAGTACTTC.

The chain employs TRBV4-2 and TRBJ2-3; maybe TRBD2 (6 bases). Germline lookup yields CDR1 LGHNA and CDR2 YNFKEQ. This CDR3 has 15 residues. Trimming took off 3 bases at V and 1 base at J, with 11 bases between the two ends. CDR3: CASSQGWEGTDTQYF. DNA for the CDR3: TGTGCCAGCAGCCAGGGCTGGGAGGGCACAGATACGCAGTATTTT.

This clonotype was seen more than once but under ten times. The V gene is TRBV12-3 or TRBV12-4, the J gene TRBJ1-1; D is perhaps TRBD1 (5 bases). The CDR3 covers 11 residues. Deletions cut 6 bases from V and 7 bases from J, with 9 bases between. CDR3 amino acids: CASRLTGEAFF. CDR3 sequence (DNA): TGTGCCAGCAGGTTAACAGGTGAAGCTTTCTTT.

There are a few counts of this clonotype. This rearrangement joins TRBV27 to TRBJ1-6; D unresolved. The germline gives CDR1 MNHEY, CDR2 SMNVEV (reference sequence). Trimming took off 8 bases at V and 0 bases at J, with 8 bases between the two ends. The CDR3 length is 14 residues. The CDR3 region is CASLGSSYNSPLHF. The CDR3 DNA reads TGTGCCAGCTTAGGGAGCTCCTATAATTCACCCCTCCACTTT.

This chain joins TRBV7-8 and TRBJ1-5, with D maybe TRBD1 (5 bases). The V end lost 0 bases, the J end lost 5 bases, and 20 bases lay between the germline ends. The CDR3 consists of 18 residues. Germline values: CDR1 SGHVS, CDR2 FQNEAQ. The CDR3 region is CASSLAPGRTSPHQPQHF. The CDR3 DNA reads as TGTGCCAGCAGCTTAGCTCCGGGACGTACCTCCCCCCATCAGCCCCAGCATTTT.

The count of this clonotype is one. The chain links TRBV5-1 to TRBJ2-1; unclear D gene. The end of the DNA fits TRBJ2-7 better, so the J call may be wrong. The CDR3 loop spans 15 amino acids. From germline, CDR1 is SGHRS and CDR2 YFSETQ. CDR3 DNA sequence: TGCGCCAGCAGCTTAGTTTCAGAGGCCTACAATGAGCAGTACTTC. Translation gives CASSLVSEAYNEQYF.

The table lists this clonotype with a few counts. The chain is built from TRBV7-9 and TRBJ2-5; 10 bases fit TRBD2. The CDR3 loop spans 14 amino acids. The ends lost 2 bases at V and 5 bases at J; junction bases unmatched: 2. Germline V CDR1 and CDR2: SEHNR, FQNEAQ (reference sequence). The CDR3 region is CASSLRGLAETQYF. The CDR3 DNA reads TGTGCCAGCAGCTTACGGGGACTAGCGGAGACCCAGTACTTC. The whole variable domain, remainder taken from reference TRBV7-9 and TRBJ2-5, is DTGVSQNPRHKITKRGQNVTFRCDPISEHNRLYWYRQTLGQGPEFLTYFQNEAQLEKSRLLSDRFSAERPKGSFSTLEIQRTEQGDSAMYLCASSLRGLAETQYFGPGTRLLVL.